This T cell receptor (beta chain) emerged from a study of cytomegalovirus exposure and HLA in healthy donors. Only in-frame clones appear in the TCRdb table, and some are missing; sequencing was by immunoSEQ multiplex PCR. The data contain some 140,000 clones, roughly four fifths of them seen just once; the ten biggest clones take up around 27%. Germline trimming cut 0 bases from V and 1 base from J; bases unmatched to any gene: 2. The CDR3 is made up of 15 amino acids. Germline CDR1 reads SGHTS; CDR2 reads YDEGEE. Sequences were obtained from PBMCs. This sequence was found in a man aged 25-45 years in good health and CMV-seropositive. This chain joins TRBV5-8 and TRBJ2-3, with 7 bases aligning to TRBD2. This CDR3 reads CASSLELAGTDTQYF. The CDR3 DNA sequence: TGTGCCAGCAGCTTGGAGCTAGCGGGCACAGATACGCAGTATTTT.